This T cell receptor (beta chain) derives from a study of T cells in localized non-small cell lung cancer. Produced via immunoSEQ multiplex PCR; TCRdb's table is partial and in-frame only. Of 7,500 to 10,000 clones listed, 35% to 45% are singletons. V dropped 0 bases and J dropped 5 bases, with 12 bases sitting between them. Germline CDR1 ENHRY, CDR2 SYGVKD. The CDR3 sequence is 15 residues long. In this sample, this clone turned up a few times. Its antigen remains unidentified. Study observations and caveats: Adjacent lung exhibited a median of about 50 among the 100 most abundant tumor clones. Longer overall survival associated with higher blood T cell density; shorter survival with higher adjacent-lung clonality. Heterogeneity remains possible because sequencing was limited to only one tumor region. The highest T cell clonality was in uninvolved adjacent lung, above tumor.

The sample consisted of lymph node tissue, taken before any cancer treatment. The chain employs TRBV10-3 and TRBJ2-3; possible D gene TRBD1, 6 bases. The TCR sequence derives from a woman aged 35 to 70 with stage I lung adenocarcinoma. In DNA form, the CDR3 reads TGTGCCATCAGTGAGTCGGTGGGGGCGGTAGATACGCAGTATTTT. Protein: CAISESVGAVDTQYF.